The 6 T cell receptor beta chains reported below all come from one sample, sequenced in a study of CD8 T cells in ankylosing spondylitis. Broader study findings: Blood of patients with ankylosing spondylitis appeared to be characterized by a TCR beta motif of seven or eight highly homologous variants.

These receptors have no known antigen. TCRdb re-called the 5' RACE reads with MiXCR, one entry per CDR3 protein. The data hold a few hundred thousand distinct CDR3 sequences, with approximately 20% observed a single time. The sequencing input was blood, either unsorted or a sorted T cell fraction (not recorded which). These TCRs come from a male donor with ankylosing spondylitis.

The chain carries TRBV20-1 and TRBJ2-5; TRBD2 agrees at 8 bases. Germline CDR1 DFQATT, CDR2 SNEGSKA (reference sequence). The length of the CDR3 is 15 residues. Trimming at V came to 0 bases and at J to 4 bases, leaving 7 bases not matched to a gene. The CDR3 loop reads CSARDIGLAGETQYF. The CDR3 nucleotides read TGCAGTGCTAGAGATATAGGACTAGCAGGAGAGACCCAGTACTTC.

This clonotype was found a few times. The chain has TRBV9 and TRBJ2-1, with a weak D call TRBD2 (6 bases). The V gene lost 3 bases and the J gene lost 2 bases, with 18 bases spanning the gap. This CDR3 has 17 amino acids. In germline, CDR1 is SGDLS, CDR2 YYNGEE. CDR3 region: CASSGGVSEGAYNEQFF. In nucleotides, the CDR3 is TGTGCCAGCAGCGGAGGGGTCTCGGAGGGCGCCTACAATGAGCAGTTCTTC.

This chain uses TRBV10-3 with TRBJ2-7; 11 bases fit TRBD1. The CDR3 is made up of 15 amino acids. V lost 5 bases to trimming and J lost 3 bases; unmatched junction nucleotides: 6. Germline V gene sequence: CDR1 ENHRY, CDR2 SYGVKD. CDR3 region: CAISKGQGAFYEQYF. The CDR3 region has the DNA TGTGCCATCAGTAAAGGACAGGGGGCTTTCTACGAGCAGTACTTC.

This clonotype was counted only a few times. J is TRBJ2-2 and V is TRBV20-1, with TRBD1 as a possible D gene (6 bases). V lost 1 base, J lost 0 bases, and 12 bases lay in between. Germline V gives CDR1 DFQATT, CDR2 SNEGSKA (reference sequence). CDR3 length: 16 amino acids. CDR3 in amino acids: CSARVDRATNTGELFF. For the CDR3, the DNA is TGCAGTGCTAGAGTGGACAGAGCCACGAACACCGGGGAGCTGTTTTTT.

This clonotype was picked up a small number of times. This chain uses TRBV7-2 with TRBJ2-3, with D possibly matching TRBD2 (6 bases). The CDR3 extends over 16 amino acids. Germline-derived CDR1 and CDR2 are SGHTA and FQGNSA. V lost 4 bases, J lost 7 bases, and 21 bases lay in between. CDR3: CASSSPGATSTNTQYF. As DNA, the CDR3 is TGTGCCAGCAGCTCCCCTGGGGCTACTAGCACGAATACGCAGTATTTT.

This clonotype was observed many times. The chain employs TRBV27 and TRBJ1-4; unclear D gene. Trimming took off 6 bases at V and 3 bases at J, with 5 bases between the two ends. The germline CDR1 and CDR2 sequences are MNHEY and SMNVEV (reference sequence). The CDR3 contains 12 residues. DNA of the CDR3: TGTGCCAGCAGGGATCCTAATGAAAAACTGTTTTTT. This translates into CASRDPNEKLFF. Full variable domain (outside the CDR3, taken from reference TRBV27 and TRBJ1-4): EAQVTQNPRYLITVTGKKLTVTCSQNMNHEYMSWYRQDPGLGLRQIYYSMNVEVTDKGDVPEGYKVSRKEKRNFPLILESPSPNQTSLYFCASRDPNEKLFFGSGTQLSVL.